This section outlines one T cell receptor beta chain sequence together with its context. V lost 0 bases to trimming and J lost 5 bases, with 13 bases between them. Germline V CDR1 and CDR2: SGHRS, YFSETQ. CDR3 size: 15 residues. This sample was included in a study of blood T cell repertoires in COVID-19. For the study at large: Collection of acute and convalescent COVID-19 samples took place in the United States, Italy and Spain.

Original handling: For nucleated cells, counts were estimated from reference gene primer amplification. The table came from immunoSEQ multiplex PCR; TCRdb's copy has only in-frame clones and leaves some out. V and J calls and clone size are copied from that table; D and trimming were computed from the DNA. In the table there are some 78,000 clones, roughly 85% of which are singletons. Input material: peripheral blood. The clonotype comes from a man aged 45-65 years with active or convalescent COVID-19. V gene TRBV5-1 combines with J gene TRBJ2-3; TRBD1 is a possible D gene (6 bases). Here the CDR3 reads CASSLAGAAGDTQYF. As DNA, the CDR3 is TGCGCCAGCAGCTTGGCAGGGGCTGCGGGAGATACGCAGTATTTT.